A single TCR beta chain is shown here with its context. Its target is unknown. Trimming took 5 bases from V and 4 from J, leaving 15 bases between them. The length of the CDR3 is 15 residues. The germline V gene encodes CDR1 MNHNY and CDR2 SVGAGI (reference sequence). Per sample, roughly 470 nanograms of biopsy DNA were TCRB immunosequenced. TCRdb's copy holds only in-frame clones and misses some; the assay was immunoSEQ multiplex PCR. The data show several thousand clones, with 74% seen just once and approximately 7% held by the top ten. This record belongs to a study of T cell repertoires in ileal Crohn's disease. Included were adult ileal or ileocolonic Crohn's patients indicated for ileocolonic resection. Study observations and caveats: Active smokers at surgery had more clonal expansions than non-smokers. High-frequency clones were more common in sorted CD8 than CD4 cells.

This TCR came from an adult with Crohn's disease. The sequenced material came from ileal tissue. The V call is TRBV6-6, the J call TRBJ1-5; D is unclear. The CDR3 here is CASSQQMGVNQPQHF. The CDR3 nucleotides read TGTGCCAGCAGTCAACAGATGGGCGTGAATCAGCCCCAGCATTTT.